Presented here are 16 T cell receptor beta chains from one specimen sequenced in a study of cytomegalovirus exposure and HLA in healthy donors. The PCR made use of 60 Vbeta and 13 Jbeta primers. Produced via immunoSEQ multiplex PCR; TCRdb's table is partial and in-frame only. This sample yields 180,000 or so clones, of which more than 70% are seen a single time; less than 9.5% belongs to the top ten. The sequenced sample consisted of PBMCs. Receptors were obtained from a woman in her thirties or forties in good health and CMV-seropositive.

The chain carries TRBV4-2 and TRBJ1-2; perhaps TRBD1 as D (6 bases). V lost 0 bases and J lost 8, with 16 bases in between. The germline V gene has CDR1 LGHNA and CDR2 YNFKEQ. The length of the CDR3 is 15 residues. The chain's CDR3 is CASSQDGGAQRGYTF. The CDR3 coding sequence is TGTGCCAGCAGCCAAGATGGGGGCGCACAGAGAGGCTACACCTTC.

The chain recombines TRBV19 with TRBJ1-1; D remains unclear. The CDR3 spans 14 residues. Per germline, CDR1 LNHDA and CDR2 SQIVND (reference sequence). Trimming took 5 bases from V and 6 from J, leaving 16 bases between them. This CDR3 is CASSFTSWEPEAFF. CDR3 in DNA: TGTGCCAGTAGTTTCACCTCTTGGGAGCCTGAAGCTTTCTTT.

The chain recombines TRBV5-1 with TRBJ1-1; perhaps TRBD1 as D (5 bases). The germline V and J ends were trimmed by 0 bases and 4 bases, with 7 bases remaining between them. Germline CDR1 is SGHRS and CDR2 is YFSETQ. The CDR3 contains 13 residues. CDR3 region: CASSLDRTTEAFF. As DNA, the CDR3 is TGCGCCAGCAGCTTGGACAGGACCACTGAAGCTTTCTTT.

This clone was observed once. The rearrangement links TRBV9 to TRBJ2-7; D might be TRBD2 (5 bases). V was cut by 4 bases and J by 2 bases, with 13 bases left in between. The length of the CDR3 is 14 residues. Germline CDR1 is SGDLS and CDR2 is YYNGEE. The CDR3 region has the DNA TGTGCCAGCAGCCCCGGACTGGAAACCTACGAGCAGTACTTC. This encodes CASSPGLETYEQYF.

This clone has just a few counts. The chain joins TRBV6-5 to TRBJ2-2; 7 nucleotides line up with TRBD2. Germline V gene sequence: CDR1 MNHEY, CDR2 SVGAGI. Trimming took 6 bases from V and 5 from J; bases not matched to a gene: 9. This CDR3 has 15 amino acids. CDR3 residues: CASSRGAGWTGELFF. Written as DNA, the CDR3 is TGTGCCAGCAGCCGGGGAGCGGGATGGACCGGGGAGCTGTTTTTT.

The CDR3 nucleotides are TGTGCCAGCAGTATCACAACAGGGAACTATGGCTACACCTTC. Its translation: CASSITTGNYGYTF. The rearrangement links TRBV28 to TRBJ1-2; maybe TRBD1 (6 bases). Germline assignment: CDR1 MDHEN and CDR2 SYDVKM. Trimming shortened V by 5 bases and J by 2 bases, and 12 bases separated the two germline ends. CDR3 length equals 14 residues.

This clone appeared a few times. The V and J genes are TRBV6-4 and TRBJ2-1; D may be TRBD2 (8 bases). The germline CDR1 and CDR2 sequences are MRHNA and SNTAGT. The ends were cut back, 9 bases at V and 4 bases at J, with 16 bases in the middle. This CDR3 spans 14 amino acids. CDR3 bases: TGTGCCAGTTCCCGGGAGGGACAGTACAATGAGCAGTTCTTC. Protein product: CASSREGQYNEQFF.

On this clone: Within the sample, other DNA sequences also encode this same CDR3. The V call is TRBV2, the J call TRBJ1-2; tentatively, D is TRBD1 (5 bases). Trimming stripped 10 bases from V and 7 bases from J, with 13 bases between. Per germline, CDR1 SNHLY and CDR2 FYNNEI. This CDR3 spans 11 amino acids. As DNA, the CDR3 is TGTGCCAAGCTGCAGGGCAGTGGCTACACCTTC. Its translation: CAKLQGSGYTF.

This chain uses TRBV30 with TRBJ1-1, with D possibly TRBD1 on 5 matching bases. The CDR3 contains 12 residues. V lost 5 bases, J lost 3 bases, and 10 bases lay in between. Germline CDR1 is GTSNPN and CDR2 is SVGIG (reference sequence). Written as DNA, the CDR3 is TGTGCCTGGTCGTGGGGGGACACTGAAGCTTTCTTT. Protein sequence: CAWSWGDTEAFF. Full variable domain (rest looked up from reference TRBV30 and TRBJ1-1): SQTIHQWPATLVQPVGSPLSLECTVEGTSNPNLYWYRQAAGRGLQLLFYSVGIGQISSEVPQNLSASRPQDRQFILSSKKLLLSDSGFYLCAWSWGDTEAFFGQGTRLTVV.

V usage is TRBV18 and J usage is TRBJ2-7, with 8 bases that match TRBD1. Looked up from germline, CDR1 is KGHSH and CDR2 is LQKENI. The V and J ends lost 3 bases and 2 bases, in that order; junction bases with no gene match: 3. The CDR3 runs 14 residues. CDR3 protein: CASSPQTGAYEQYF. CDR3 DNA: TGTGCCAGCTCACCCCAGACAGGGGCCTACGAGCAGTACTTC.

J is TRBJ2-3 and V is TRBV27, with D perhaps matching TRBD2 (5 bases). Germline V lookup: CDR1 MNHEY, CDR2 SMNVEV (reference sequence). This CDR3 region has 12 residues. The V end was cut by 7 bases, the J end by 1 base, with 6 bases between. In nucleotides, the CDR3 is TGTGCCAGCATCGGGGGCACAGATACGCAGTATTTT. Protein: CASIGGTDTQYF.

V usage is TRBV6-6 and J usage is TRBJ2-7; TRBD1 matches 10 bases. The germline V gene has CDR1 MNHNY and CDR2 SVGAGI (reference sequence). Trimming cost V 6 bases and J 2 bases; bases outside gene matches: 4. The CDR3 spans 14 residues. The CDR3 spells CASRPGQGTYEQYF. As DNA, the CDR3 is TGTGCCAGCAGACCGGGACAGGGGACCTACGAGCAGTACTTC.

This clone was seen only a few times. The chain employs TRBV28 and TRBJ2-7; 7 positions match TRBD2. This CDR3 contains 15 residues. The germline V gene has CDR1 MDHEN and CDR2 SYDVKM. Trimming removed 0 bases from V and 4 bases from J; junction bases left unmatched: 6. CDR3 coding DNA: TGTGCCAGCAGTTTATGGGTGGGAGGGCATTACGAGCAGTACTTC. It encodes CASSLWVGGHYEQYF.

This chain connects TRBV19 to TRBJ2-1; 9 bases agree with TRBD1. The CDR3 runs 16 residues. Trimming removed 8 bases from V and 9 bases from J; junction bases left unmatched: 17. Germline CDR1 is LNHDA and CDR2 is SQIVND (reference sequence). CDR3 nucleotide sequence: TGTGCCAGTGTTGGCGGGGACAGGGCTCTCGGCCGTGAGCAGTTCTTC. This codes for CASVGGDRALGREQFF.

The rearrangement uses TRBV7-9 and TRBJ1-4; D is unresolved. There are 17 residues in the CDR3. Trimming took off 0 bases at V and 5 bases at J, with 16 bases between the two ends. From germline, CDR1 is SEHNR and CDR2 FQNEAQ (reference sequence). CDR3 DNA sequence: TGTGCCAGCAGCTTAGCGGGCCCCGGAAGTATAAATGAAAAACTGTTTTTT. This codes for CASSLAGPGSINEKLFF.

This rearrangement joins TRBV6-4 to TRBJ2-3; D not resolved. Trimming stripped 3 bases from V and 0 bases from J, with 4 bases between. The CDR3 is 13 residues long. Germline CDR1 is MRHNA and CDR2 is SNTAGT. Written as DNA, the CDR3 is TGTGCCAGCAGTGAGCGGAGCACAGATACGCAGTATTTT. It encodes CASSERSTDTQYF.